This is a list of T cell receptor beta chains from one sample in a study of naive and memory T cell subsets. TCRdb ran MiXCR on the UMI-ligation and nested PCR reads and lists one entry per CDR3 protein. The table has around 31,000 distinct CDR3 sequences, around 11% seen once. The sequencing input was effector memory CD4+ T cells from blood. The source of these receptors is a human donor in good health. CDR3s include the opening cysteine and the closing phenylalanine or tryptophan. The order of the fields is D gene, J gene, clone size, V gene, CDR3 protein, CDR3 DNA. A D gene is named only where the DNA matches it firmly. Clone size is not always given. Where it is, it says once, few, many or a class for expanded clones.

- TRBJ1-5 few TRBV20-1 CSARDGAHSNQPQHF TGCAGTGCTAGAGATGGGGCACATAGCAATCAGCCCCAGCATTTT
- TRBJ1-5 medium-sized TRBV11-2 CASSLLVNQPQHF TGTGCCAGCAGCTTACTGGTAAATCAGCCCCAGCATTTT
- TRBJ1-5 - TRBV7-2 CASSLVRGMGQPQHF TGTGCCAGCAGCCTAGTGAGGGGTATGGGGCAGCCCCAGCATTTT
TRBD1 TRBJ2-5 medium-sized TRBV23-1 CASSQPRTGSETQYF TGCGCCAGCAGTCAACCACGGACAGGGTCGGAGACCCAGTACTTC
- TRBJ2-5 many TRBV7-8 CASSLGEVQETQYF TGTGCCAGCAGCTTAGGGGAAGTCCAAGAGACCCAGTACTTC
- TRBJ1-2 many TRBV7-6 CASSRTEGRNGYTF TGTGCCAGCAGCCGAACGGAGGGGCGGAATGGCTACACCTTC
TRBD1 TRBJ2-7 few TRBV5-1 CASRGQGEGEQYF TGCGCCAGCAGGGGACAGGGAGAAGGCGAGCAGTACTTC
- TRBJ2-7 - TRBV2 CASSEGGTSYEQYF TGTGCCAGCAGTGAAGGGGGGACCTCCTACGAGCAGTACTTC
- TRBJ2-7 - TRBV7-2 CASSFGINYEQYF TGTGCCAGCAGCTTCGGCATAAACTACGAGCAGTACTTC
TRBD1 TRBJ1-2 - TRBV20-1 CSASRDRDSNYGYTF TGCAGTGCTAGCAGGGACAGGGATTCTAACTATGGCTACACCTTC
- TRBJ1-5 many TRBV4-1 CASSQDWVSNQPQHF TGCGCCAGCAGCCAAGATTGGGTAAGCAATCAGCCCCAGCATTTT
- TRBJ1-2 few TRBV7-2 CASSSQINYGYTF TGTGCCAGCAGCTCACAGATAAACTATGGCTACACCTTC
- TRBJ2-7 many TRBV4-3 CASSPLKGREQYF TGCGCCAGCAGCCCGTTAAAGGGCCGGGAGCAGTACTTC
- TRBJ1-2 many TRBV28 CASSTIGGPGYGYTF TGTGCCAGCAGTACTATAGGGGGGCCTGGGTATGGCTACACCTTC
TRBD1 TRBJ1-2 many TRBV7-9 CASSLVGQGGYTF TGTGCCAGCAGCTTAGTTGGACAGGGAGGCTACACCTTC
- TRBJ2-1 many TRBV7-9 CASSLGQEGQFF TGTGCCAGCAGCTTAGGGCAGGAGGGGCAGTTCTTC
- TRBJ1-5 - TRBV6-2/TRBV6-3 CASSKSGNDQPQHF TGTGCCAGCAGTAAATCCGGGAACGATCAGCCCCAGCATTTT
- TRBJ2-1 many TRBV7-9 CASSYKGPNNEQFF TGTGCCAGCAGCTATAAGGGGCCCAACAATGAGCAGTTCTTC
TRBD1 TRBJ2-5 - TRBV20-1 CSARPRTGKLGETQYF TGCAGTGCTAGACCCCGGACAGGGAAACTAGGAGAGACCCAGTACTTC
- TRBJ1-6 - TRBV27 CASSPTRHNSPLHF TGTGCCAGCAGTCCTACCCGGCATAATTCACCCCTCCACTTT
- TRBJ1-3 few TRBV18 CASSPGWDQNTIYF TGTGCCAGCTCACCGGGTTGGGACCAAAACACCATATATTTT
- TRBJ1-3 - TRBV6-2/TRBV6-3 CASSYSKSWRDFSGNTIYF TGTGCCAGCAGTTACTCGAAATCGTGGAGGGATTTCTCTGGAAACACCATATATTTT
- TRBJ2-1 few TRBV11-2 CASSLAGAGSYNEQFF TGTGCCAGCAGCTTAGCAGGGGCTGGTTCCTACAATGAGCAGTTCTTC
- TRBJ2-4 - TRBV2 CASVPLAKNIQYF TGTGCCAGCGTGCCGTTAGCCAAAAACATTCAGTACTTC
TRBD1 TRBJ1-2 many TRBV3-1 CASSQDFRQGDGYTF TGTGCCAGCAGCCAAGATTTCAGACAGGGCGACGGCTACACCTTC
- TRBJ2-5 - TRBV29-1 CSVDETERVGETQYF TGCAGCGTTGACGAGACGGAAAGGGTAGGAGAGACCCAGTACTTC
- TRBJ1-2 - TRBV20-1 CSARDQQRYYGYTF TGCAGTGCTAGAGACCAACAGAGGTACTATGGCTACACCTTC
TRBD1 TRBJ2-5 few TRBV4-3 CASSQDRRGQVGTQYF TGCGCCAGCAGCCAAGATAGAAGGGGGCAGGTGGGGACCCAGTACTTC
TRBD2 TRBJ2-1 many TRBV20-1 CSARASGSYNEQFF TGCAGTGCTAGAGCTAGCGGTTCCTACAATGAGCAGTTCTTC
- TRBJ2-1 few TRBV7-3 CASSLDRSSYNEQFF TGTGCCAGCAGTCTCGACAGATCTTCCTACAATGAGCAGTTCTTC
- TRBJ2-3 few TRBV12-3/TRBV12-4 CASSSSGTGRQDTQYF TGTGCCAGCAGTTCTTCCGGGACTGGCCGCCAAGATACGCAGTATTTT
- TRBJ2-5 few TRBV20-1 CSARAGPVRETQYF TGCAGTGCTAGAGCGGGGCCCGTCCGGGAGACCCAGTACTTC
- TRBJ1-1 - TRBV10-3 CAISTGPVNTEAFF TGTGCCATCAGTACAGGGCCCGTGAACACTGAAGCTTTCTTT
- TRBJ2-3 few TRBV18 CASSPPWQGLNLAQYF TGTGCCAGCTCACCACCGTGGCAGGGGTTGAATCTGGCGCAGTATTTT
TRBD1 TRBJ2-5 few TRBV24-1 CATRTGVETQYF TGTGCCACCAGGACAGGGGTAGAGACCCAGTACTTC
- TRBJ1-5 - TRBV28 CASKRDWGQPQHF TGTGCCAGCAAAAGGGACTGGGGTCAGCCCCAGCATTTT
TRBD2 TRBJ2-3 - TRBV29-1 CSARTSGGLRTDTQYF TGCAGCGCCCGGACTAGCGGGGGGCTACGCACAGATACGCAGTATTTT
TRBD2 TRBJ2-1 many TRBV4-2 CASSQGASGRLSEQFF TGTGCCAGCAGCCAAGGGGCTAGCGGGAGGTTGAGTGAGCAGTTCTTC
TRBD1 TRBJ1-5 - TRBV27 CASSFMPRQGLFNQPQHF TGTGCCAGCAGTTTCATGCCTAGACAGGGGCTATTCAATCAGCCCCAGCATTTT
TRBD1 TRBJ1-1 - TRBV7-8 CASSLWTGGAGDTEAFF TGTGCCAGCAGCCTATGGACAGGGGGCGCCGGGGACACTGAAGCTTTCTTT
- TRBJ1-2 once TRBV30 CAWIGRRNYGYTF TGTGCCTGGATAGGGAGACGGAACTATGGCTACACCTTC
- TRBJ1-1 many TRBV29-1 CSVFSDGQLREAFF TGCAGCGTTTTCTCGGACGGTCAGCTTAGGGAGGCTTTCTTT
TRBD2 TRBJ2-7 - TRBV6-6 CASSYLPSGRSYEQYF TGTGCCAGCAGTTACTTGCCTAGCGGGAGATCCTACGAGCAGTACTTC
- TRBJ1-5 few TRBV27 CASSRSQLSNQPQHF TGTGCCAGCAGTAGATCACAGCTTAGCAATCAGCCCCAGCATTTT
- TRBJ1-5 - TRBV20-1 CSALFEVNQPQHF TGCAGTGCTTTATTCGAGGTGAATCAGCCCCAGCATTTT
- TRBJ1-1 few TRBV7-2 CASSSRRGDTEAFF TGTGCCAGCAGCTCCCGGAGGGGGGACACTGAAGCTTTCTTT
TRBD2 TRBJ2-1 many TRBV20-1 CSASMGLAGGPREEQFF TGCAGTGCTAGTATGGGACTAGCGGGAGGGCCGCGAGAAGAGCAGTTCTTC
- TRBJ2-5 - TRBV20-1 CSAGGGRETQYF TGCAGTGCTGGGGGAGGACGGGAGACCCAGTACTTC
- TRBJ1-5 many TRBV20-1 CSARDMAGVHWDQPQHF TGCAGTGCTAGAGATATGGCAGGGGTCCATTGGGATCAGCCCCAGCATTTT
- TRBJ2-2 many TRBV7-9 CASCPGSSTGELFF TGTGCCAGCTGCCCGGGGTCGAGCACCGGGGAGCTGTTTTTT
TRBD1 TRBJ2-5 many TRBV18 CASSSRQGKETQYF TGTGCCAGCTCATCGAGACAGGGGAAAGAGACCCAGTACTTC
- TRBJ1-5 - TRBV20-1 CSARVGGQHQPQHF TGCAGTGCTAGAGTGGGCGGCCAGCATCAGCCCCAGCATTTT
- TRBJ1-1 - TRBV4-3 CASSQDAQVQNTEAFF TGCGCCAGCAGCCAAGATGCCCAGGTCCAGAACACTGAAGCTTTCTTT
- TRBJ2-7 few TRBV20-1 CSARVWGPSSYEQYF TGCAGTGCTAGAGTCTGGGGTCCGAGTTCCTACGAGCAGTACTTC
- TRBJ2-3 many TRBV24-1 CATSDFVAPTQYF TGTGCCACCAGTGATTTTGTGGCCCCTACGCAGTATTTT
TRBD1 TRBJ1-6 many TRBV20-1 CSAREDRARSPLHF TGCAGTGCTAGAGAAGACAGGGCTCGTTCACCCCTCCACTTT
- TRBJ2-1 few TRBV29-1 CSVEGRFF TGCAGCGTTGAGGGCCGGTTCTTC
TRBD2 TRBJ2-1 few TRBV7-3 CASSLTVGGRAFGEQFF TGTGCCAGCAGCTTAACGGTCGGCGGGAGGGCCTTTGGTGAGCAGTTCTTC
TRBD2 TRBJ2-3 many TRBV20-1 CSATPVGGTSGTDTQYF TGCAGTGCTACACCGGTAGGAGGGACTAGCGGAACAGATACGCAGTATTTT